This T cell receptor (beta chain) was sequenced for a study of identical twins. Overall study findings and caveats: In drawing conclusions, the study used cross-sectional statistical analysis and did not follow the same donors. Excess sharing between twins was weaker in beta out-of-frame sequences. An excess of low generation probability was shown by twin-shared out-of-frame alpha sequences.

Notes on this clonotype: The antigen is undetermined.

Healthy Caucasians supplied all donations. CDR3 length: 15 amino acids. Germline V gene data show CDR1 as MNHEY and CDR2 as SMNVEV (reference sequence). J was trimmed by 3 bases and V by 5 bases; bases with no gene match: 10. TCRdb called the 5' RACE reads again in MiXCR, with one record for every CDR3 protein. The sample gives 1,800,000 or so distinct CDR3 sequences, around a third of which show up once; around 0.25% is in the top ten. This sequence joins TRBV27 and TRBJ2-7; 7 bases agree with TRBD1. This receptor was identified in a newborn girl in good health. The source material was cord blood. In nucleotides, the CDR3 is TGTGCCAGCAGTACTAAGGGGGCAATAGTCTACGAGCAGTACTTC. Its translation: CASSTKGAIVYEQYF.